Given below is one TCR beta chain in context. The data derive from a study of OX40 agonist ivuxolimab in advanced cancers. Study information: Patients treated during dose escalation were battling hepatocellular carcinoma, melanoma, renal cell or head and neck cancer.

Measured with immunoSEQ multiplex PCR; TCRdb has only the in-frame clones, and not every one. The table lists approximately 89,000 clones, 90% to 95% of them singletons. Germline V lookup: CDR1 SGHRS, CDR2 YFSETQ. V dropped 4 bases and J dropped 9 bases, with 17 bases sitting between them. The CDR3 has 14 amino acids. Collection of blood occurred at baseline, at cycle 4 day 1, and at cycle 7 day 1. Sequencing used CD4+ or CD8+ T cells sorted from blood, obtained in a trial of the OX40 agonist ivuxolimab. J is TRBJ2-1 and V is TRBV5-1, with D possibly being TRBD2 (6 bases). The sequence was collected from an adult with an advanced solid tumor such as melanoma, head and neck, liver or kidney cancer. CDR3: CASSATLAVGEQFF. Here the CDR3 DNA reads TGCGCCAGCAGCGCAACATTAGCGGTCGGTGAGCAGTTCTTC.